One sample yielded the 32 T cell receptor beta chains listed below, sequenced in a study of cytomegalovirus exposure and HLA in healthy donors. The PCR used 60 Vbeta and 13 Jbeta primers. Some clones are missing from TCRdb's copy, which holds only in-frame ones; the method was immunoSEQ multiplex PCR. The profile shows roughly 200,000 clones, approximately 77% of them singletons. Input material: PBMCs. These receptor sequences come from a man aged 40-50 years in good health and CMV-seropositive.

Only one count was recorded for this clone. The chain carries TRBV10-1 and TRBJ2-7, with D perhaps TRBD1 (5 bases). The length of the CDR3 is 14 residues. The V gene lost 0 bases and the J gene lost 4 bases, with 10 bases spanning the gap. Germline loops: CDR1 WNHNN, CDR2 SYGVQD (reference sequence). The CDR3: CASSESNRYYEQYF. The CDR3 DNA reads TGCGCCAGCAGTGAGTCGAACAGGTATTACGAGCAGTACTTC.

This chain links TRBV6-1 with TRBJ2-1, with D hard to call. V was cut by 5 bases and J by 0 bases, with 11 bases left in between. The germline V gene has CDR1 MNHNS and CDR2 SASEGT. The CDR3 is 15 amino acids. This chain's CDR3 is CASSPLTSSYNEQFF. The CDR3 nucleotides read TGTGCCAGCAGTCCCCTCACGAGCTCCTACAATGAGCAGTTCTTC.

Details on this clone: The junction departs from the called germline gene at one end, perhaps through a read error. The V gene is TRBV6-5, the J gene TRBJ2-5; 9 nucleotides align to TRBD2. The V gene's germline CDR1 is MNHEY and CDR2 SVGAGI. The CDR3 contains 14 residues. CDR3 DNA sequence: TGTGCCAGCAGTCCAGCGGGGGGTCGACTTATTCCGGACTTC. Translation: CASSPAGGRLIPDF.

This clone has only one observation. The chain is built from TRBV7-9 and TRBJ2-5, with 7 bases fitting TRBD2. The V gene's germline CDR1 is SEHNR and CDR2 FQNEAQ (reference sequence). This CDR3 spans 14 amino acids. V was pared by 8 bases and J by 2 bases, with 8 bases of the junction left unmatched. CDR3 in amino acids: CASSVGTTQETQYF. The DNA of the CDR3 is TGTGCCAGCTCGGTCGGGACTACACAAGAGACCCAGTACTTC. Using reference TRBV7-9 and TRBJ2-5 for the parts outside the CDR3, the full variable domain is DTGVSQNPRHKITKRGQNVTFRCDPISEHNRLYWYRQTLGQGPEFLTYFQNEAQLEKSRLLSDRFSAERPKGSFSTLEIQRTEQGDSAMYLCASSVGTTQETQYFGPGTRLLVL.

DNA of the CDR3: TGTGCCTTTTTTTTCAAGCAGAAGGCGGCATACGAGCAGTACTTC. Encoded protein: CAFFFKQKAAYEQYF. V usage is TRBV6-1 and J usage is TRBJ2-7, with unresolved D. The CDR3 consists of 15 residues. Germline loops: CDR1 MNHNS, CDR2 SASEGT. The ends were cut back, 11 bases at V and 4 bases at J, with 24 bases in the middle.

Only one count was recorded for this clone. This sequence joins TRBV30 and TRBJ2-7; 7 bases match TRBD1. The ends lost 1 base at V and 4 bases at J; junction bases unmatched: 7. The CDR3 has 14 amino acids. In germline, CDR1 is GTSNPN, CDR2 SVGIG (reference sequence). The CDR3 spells CAWSDRGRPYEQYF. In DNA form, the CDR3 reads TGTGCCTGGAGTGACAGGGGAAGGCCTTACGAGCAGTACTTC. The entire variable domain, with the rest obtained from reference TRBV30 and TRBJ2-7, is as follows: SQTIHQWPATLVQPVGSPLSLECTVEGTSNPNLYWYRQAAGRGLQLLFYSVGIGQISSEVPQNLSASRPQDRQFILSSKKLLLSDSGFYLCAWSDRGRPYEQYFGPGTRLTVT.

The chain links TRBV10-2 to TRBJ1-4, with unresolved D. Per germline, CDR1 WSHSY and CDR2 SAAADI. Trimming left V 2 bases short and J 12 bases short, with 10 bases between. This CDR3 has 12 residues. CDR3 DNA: TGCGCCAGCAGTGAGATAAGCGGGGAACTGTTTTTT. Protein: CASSEISGELFF.

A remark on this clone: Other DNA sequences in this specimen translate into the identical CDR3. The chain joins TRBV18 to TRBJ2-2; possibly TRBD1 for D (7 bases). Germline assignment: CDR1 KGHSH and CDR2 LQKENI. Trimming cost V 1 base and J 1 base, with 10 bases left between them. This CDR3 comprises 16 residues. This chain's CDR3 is CASSPRQGGNTGELFF. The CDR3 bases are TGTGCCAGCTCACCACGTCAGGGGGGGAACACCGGGGAGCTGTTTTTT.

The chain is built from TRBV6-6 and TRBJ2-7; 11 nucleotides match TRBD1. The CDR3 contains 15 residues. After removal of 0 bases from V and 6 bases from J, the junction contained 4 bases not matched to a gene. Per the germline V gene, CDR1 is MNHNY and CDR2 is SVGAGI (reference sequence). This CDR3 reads CASSYSRTGGGEQYF. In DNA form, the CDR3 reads TGTGCCAGCAGTTACTCCCGGACAGGGGGCGGCGAGCAGTACTTC.

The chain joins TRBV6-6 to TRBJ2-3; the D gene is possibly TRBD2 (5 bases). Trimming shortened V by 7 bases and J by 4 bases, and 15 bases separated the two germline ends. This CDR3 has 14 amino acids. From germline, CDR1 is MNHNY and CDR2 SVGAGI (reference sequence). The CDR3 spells CASTPERVADTQYF. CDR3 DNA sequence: TGTGCCAGCACCCCGGAGAGGGTGGCAGATACGCAGTATTTT.

This CDR3 reads CASSPRGANTGELFF. The CDR3 DNA is TGTGCCAGCAGCCCTAGGGGTGCGAACACCGGGGAGCTGTTTTTT. The chain has TRBV5-5 and TRBJ2-2; D may be TRBD1 (5 bases). Looked up from germline, CDR1 is SGHKS and CDR2 is YYEKEE (reference sequence). The CDR3 consists of 15 residues. The V end lost 4 bases, the J end lost 0 bases, and 10 bases lay between the germline ends.

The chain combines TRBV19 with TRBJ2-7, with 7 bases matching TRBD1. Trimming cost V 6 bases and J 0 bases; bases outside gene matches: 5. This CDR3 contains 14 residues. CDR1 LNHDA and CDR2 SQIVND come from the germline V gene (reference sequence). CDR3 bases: TGTGCCAGTAGCCGGGACAGAAACTCCTACGAGCAGTACTTC. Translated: CASSRDRNSYEQYF.

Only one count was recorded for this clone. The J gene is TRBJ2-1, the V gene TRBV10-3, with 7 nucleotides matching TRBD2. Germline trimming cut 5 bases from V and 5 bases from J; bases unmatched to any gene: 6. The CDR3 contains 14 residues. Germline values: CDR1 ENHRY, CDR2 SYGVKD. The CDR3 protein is CAISIGGTHNEQFF. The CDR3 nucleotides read TGTGCCATCAGTATCGGGGGGACCCACAATGAGCAGTTCTTC.

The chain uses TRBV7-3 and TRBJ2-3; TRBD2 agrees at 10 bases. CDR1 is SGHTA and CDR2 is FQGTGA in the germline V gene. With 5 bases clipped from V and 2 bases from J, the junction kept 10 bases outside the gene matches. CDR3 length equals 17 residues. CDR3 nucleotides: TGTGCCAGCAGCCTTAGCGGGGGGACACTAACCACAGATACGCAGTATTTT. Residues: CASSLSGGTLTTDTQYF.

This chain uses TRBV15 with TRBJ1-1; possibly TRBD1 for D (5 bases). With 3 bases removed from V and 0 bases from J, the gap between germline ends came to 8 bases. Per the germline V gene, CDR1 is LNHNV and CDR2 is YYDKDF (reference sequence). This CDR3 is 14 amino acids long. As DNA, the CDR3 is TGTGCCACCAGCAGGACAGCTATGAACACTGAAGCTTTCTTT. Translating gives CATSRTAMNTEAFF.

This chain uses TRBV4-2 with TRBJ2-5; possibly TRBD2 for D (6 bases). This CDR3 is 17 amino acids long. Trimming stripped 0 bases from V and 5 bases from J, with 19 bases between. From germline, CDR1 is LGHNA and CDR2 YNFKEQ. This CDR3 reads CASSQDRLAEGTETQYF. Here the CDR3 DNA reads TGTGCCAGCAGCCAAGATCGGTTAGCGGAGGGGACGGAGACCCAGTACTTC.

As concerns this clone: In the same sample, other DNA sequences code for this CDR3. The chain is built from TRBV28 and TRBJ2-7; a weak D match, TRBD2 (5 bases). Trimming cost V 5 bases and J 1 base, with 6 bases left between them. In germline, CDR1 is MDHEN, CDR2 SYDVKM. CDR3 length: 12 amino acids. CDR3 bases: TGTGCCAGCAGTCGAGGGTCCTACGAGCAGTACTTC. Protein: CASSRGSYEQYF.

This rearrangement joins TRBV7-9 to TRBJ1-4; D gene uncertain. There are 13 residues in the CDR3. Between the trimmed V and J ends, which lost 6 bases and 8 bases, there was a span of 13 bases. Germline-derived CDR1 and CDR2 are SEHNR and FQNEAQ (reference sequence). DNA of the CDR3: TGTGCCAGCAGGGACTCCGGGAACGAAAAACTGTTTTTT. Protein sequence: CASRDSGNEKLFF.

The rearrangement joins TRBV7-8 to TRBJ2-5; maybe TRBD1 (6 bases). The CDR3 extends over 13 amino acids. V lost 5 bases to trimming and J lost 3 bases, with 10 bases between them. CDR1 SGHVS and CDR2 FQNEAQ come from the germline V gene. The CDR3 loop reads CASSPGTKETQYF. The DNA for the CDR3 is TGTGCCAGCAGCCCCGGGACAAAAGAGACCCAGTACTTC.

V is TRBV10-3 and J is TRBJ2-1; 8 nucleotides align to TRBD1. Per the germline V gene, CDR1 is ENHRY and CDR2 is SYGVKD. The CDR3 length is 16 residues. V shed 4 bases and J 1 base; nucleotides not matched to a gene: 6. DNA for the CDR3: TGTGCCATCAGTGGAAAGCAGGGGGCATCCTACAATGAGCAGTTCTTC. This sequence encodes CAISGKQGASYNEQFF.

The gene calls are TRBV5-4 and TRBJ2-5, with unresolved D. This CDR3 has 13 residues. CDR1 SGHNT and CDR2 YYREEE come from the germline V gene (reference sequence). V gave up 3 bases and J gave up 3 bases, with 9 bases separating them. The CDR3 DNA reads TGTGCCAGCAGCTGGGTCGGAGAAGAGACCCAGTACTTC. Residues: CASSWVGEETQYF.

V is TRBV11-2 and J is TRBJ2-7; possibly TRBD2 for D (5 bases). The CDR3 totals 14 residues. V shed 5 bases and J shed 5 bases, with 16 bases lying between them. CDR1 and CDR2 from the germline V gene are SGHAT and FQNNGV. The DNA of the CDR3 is TGTGCCAGCAGCCCAAGGTGGGAGTCGCACGAGCAGTACTTC. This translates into CASSPRWESHEQYF.

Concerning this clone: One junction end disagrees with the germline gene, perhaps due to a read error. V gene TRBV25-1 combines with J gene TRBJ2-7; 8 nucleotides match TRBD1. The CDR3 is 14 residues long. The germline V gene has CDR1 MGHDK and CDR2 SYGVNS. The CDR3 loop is CASTRKYIWGQVLF. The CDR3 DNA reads TGTGCCAGCACTAGAAAATATATATGGGGACAGGTCCTTTTC.

The CDR3 region has the DNA TGTGCCAGCAGCGTAGCTACCGGTCTAGCGGGAGTCAATGAGCAGTTCTTC. This translates into CASSVATGLAGVNEQFF. V usage is TRBV9 and J usage is TRBJ2-1; 10 bases match TRBD2. Germline CDR1 reads SGDLS; CDR2 reads YYNGEE. J gave up 6 bases and V 0 bases, and 9 bases lay outside the gene matches. The length of the CDR3 is 17 residues.

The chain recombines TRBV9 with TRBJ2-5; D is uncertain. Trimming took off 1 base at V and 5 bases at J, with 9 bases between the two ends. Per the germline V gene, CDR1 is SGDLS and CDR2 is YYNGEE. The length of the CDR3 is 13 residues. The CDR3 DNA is TGTGCCAGCAGCGTACTCCCGAGGGAGACCCAGTACTTC. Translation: CASSVLPRETQYF.

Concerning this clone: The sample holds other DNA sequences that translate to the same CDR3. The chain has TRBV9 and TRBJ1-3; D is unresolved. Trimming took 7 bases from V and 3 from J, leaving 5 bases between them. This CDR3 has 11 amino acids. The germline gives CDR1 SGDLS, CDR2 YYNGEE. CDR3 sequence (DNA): TGTGCCAGCCGCAGTGGAAACACCATATATTTT. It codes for CASRSGNTIYF.

CDR3 bases: TGTGCCAGTAGTATAGTAGGGGTTAGCAATCAGCCCCAGCATTTT. Protein: CASSIVGVSNQPQHF. The chain uses TRBV19 and TRBJ1-5; the D gene is possibly TRBD1 (5 bases). CDR3 length equals 15 residues. V lost 1 base, J lost 0 bases, and 7 bases lay in between. Germline lookup yields CDR1 LNHDA and CDR2 SQIVND (reference sequence).

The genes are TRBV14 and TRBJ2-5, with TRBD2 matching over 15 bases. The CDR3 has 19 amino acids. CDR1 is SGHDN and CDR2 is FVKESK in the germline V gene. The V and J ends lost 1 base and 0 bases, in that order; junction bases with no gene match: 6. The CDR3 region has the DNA TGTGCCAGCAGCCAAGGGTGGACTAGCGGGAGGGCCTACCAAGAGACCCAGTACTTC. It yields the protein CASSQGWTSGRAYQETQYF.

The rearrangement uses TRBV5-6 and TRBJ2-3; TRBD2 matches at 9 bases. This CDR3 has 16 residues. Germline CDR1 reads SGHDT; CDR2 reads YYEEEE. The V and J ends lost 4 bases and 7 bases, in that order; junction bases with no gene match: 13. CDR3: CASSDLGGRAVYTQYF. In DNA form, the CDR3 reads TGTGCCAGCAGCGACCTAGGCGGGAGGGCTGTCTATACGCAGTATTTT.

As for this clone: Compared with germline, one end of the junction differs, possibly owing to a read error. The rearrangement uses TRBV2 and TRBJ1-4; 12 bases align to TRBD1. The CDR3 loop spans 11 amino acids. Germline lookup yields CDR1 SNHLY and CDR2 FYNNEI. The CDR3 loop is CATLGQGALVF. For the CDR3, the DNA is TGTGCCACCTTGGGACAGGGGGCTTTGGTTTTT.

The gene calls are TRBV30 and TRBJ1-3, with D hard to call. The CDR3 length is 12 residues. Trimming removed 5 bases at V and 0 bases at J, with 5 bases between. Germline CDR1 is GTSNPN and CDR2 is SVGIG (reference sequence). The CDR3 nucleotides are TGTGCCTGGGGGAGCTCTGGAAACACCATATATTTT. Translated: CAWGSSGNTIYF.

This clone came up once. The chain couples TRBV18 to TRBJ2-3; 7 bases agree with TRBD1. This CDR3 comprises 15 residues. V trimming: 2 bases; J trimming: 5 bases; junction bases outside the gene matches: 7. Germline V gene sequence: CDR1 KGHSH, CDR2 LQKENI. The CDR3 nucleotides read TGTGCCAGCTCACCATCAGGGGGAAATAGAGATACGCAGTATTTT. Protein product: CASSPSGGNRDTQYF.